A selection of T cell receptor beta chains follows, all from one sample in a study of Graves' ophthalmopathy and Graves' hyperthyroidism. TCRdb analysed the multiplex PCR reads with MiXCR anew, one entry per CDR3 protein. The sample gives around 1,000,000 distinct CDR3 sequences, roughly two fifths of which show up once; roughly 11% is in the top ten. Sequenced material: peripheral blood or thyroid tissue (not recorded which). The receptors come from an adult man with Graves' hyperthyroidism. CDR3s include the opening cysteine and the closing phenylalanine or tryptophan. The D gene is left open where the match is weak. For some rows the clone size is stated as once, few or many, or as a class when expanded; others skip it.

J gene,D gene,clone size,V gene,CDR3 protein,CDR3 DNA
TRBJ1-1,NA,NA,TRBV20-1,CSARDMGGATEAFF,TGCAGTGCTAGAGATATGGGAGGAGCTACTGAAGCTTTCTTT
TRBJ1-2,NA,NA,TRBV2,CASKREPNYGYTF,TGTGCCAGCAAGCGAGAGCCCAACTATGGCTACACCTTC
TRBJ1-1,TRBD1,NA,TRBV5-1,CASSSLTGENTEAFF,TGCGCCAGCAGCTCCTTGACAGGGGAGAACACTGAAGCTTTCTTT
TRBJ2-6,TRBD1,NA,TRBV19,CASATGGTGANVLTF,TGTGCCAGTGCCACAGGGGGTACTGGGGCCAACGTCCTGACTTTC
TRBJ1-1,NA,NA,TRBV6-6,CASSYRSGPWNTEAFF,TGTGCCAGCAGTTACCGTTCGGGACCTTGGAACACTGAAGCTTTCTTT
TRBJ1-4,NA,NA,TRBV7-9,CASSLAGKLFF,TGTGCCAGCAGCTTAGCCGGAAAACTGTTTTTT
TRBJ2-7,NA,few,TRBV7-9,CASSSFGDPPRYEQYF,TGTGCCAGCAGTTCGTTCGGGGACCCACCCCGGTACGAGCAGTACTTC
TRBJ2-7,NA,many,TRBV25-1,CASSRTNQPSYEQYF,TGTGCCAGCAGCAGGACAAACCAACCCTCCTACGAGCAGTACTTC
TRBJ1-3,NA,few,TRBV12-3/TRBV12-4,CASRPGVGNTIYF,TGTGCCAGCAGACCCGGGGTTGGAAACACCATATATTTT
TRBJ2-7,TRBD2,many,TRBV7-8,CASSRTTSGQYEQYF,TGTGCCAGCAGCCGAACGACTAGCGGACAATACGAGCAGTACTTC
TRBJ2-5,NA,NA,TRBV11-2,CASSPMTGPGPQYF,TGTGCCAGCAGCCCGATGACAGGTCCTGGGCCCCAGTACTTC
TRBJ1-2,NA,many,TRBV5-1,CASSFVRGNYGYTF,TGCGCCAGCAGCTTCGTCAGGGGAAACTATGGCTACACCTTC
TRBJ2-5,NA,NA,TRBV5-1,CASSFGTGEPQYF,TGCGCCAGCAGCTTCGGAACGGGTGAGCCCCAGTACTTC
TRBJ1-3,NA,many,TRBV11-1,CASSSGSHSGNTIYF,TGTGCCAGCAGCTCCGGGAGTCACTCTGGAAACACCATATATTTT
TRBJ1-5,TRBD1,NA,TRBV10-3,CAIRAGQGDGQPQHF,TGTGCCATCAGGGCGGGACAGGGGGATGGTCAGCCCCAGCATTTT
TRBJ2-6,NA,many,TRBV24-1,CATSDLGSDGANVLTF,TGTGCCACCAGTGATCTGGGGTCTGATGGGGCCAACGTCCTGACTTTC
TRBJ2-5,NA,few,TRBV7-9,CASSLASRGETQYF,TGTGCCAGCAGCTTGGCCTCTAGGGGAGAGACCCAGTACTTC
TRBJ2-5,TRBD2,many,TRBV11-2,CASSSGLAGGYQETQYF,TGTGCCAGCAGCTCCGGACTAGCGGGAGGGTACCAAGAGACCCAGTACTTC
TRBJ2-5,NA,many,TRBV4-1,CASSQENRVEKTQYF,TGCGCCAGCAGCCAGGAGAACAGGGTCGAAAAGACCCAGTACTTC
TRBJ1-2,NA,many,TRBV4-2,CASRLAGQEGYGYTF,TGTGCCAGCAGGCTCGCCGGGCAAGAGGGCTATGGCTACACCTTC
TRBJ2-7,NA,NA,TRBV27,CASTYSTQGPSYEQYF,TGTGCCAGCACGTACAGCACACAGGGTCCTTCCTACGAGCAGTACTTC
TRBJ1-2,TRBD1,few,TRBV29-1,CSVGDRGDYGYTF,TGCAGCGTGGGGGACAGGGGAGACTATGGCTACACCTTC
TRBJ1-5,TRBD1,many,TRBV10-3,CAISVRPGTGAGDNQPQHF,TGTGCCATCAGCGTACGTCCCGGGACAGGGGCCGGCGACAATCAGCCCCAGCATTTT
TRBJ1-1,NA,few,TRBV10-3,CASKWTPMNTEAFF,TGTGCCAGCAAATGGACACCAATGAACACTGAAGCTTTCTTT
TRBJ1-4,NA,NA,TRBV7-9,CASRNTGTEKLFF,TGTGCCAGCAGAAATACCGGGACTGAAAAACTGTTTTTT
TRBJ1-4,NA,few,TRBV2,CASLATGRNEKLFF,TGTGCCAGCCTTGCTACAGGGCGGAATGAAAAACTGTTTTTT
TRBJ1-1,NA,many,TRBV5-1,CASRGSGGIMNTEAFF,TGCGCCAGCAGAGGGAGTGGGGGGATCATGAACACTGAAGCTTTCTTT
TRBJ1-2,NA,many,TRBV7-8,CASSLVGRGTGYGYTF,TGTGCCAGCAGCTTAGTCGGTCGGGGAACCGGCTATGGCTACACCTTC
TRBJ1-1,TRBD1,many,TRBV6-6,CASSYFSRGLNTEAFF,TGTGCCAGCAGTTACTTCAGCAGGGGGCTGAACACTGAAGCTTTCTTT
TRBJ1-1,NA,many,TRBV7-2,CASSFTPTAMNTEAFF,TGTGCCAGCAGCTTCACTCCGACAGCCATGAACACTGAAGCTTTCTTT
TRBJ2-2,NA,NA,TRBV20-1,CSAREASRDTGELFF,TGCAGTGCTAGAGAGGCTAGCCGCGACACCGGGGAGCTGTTTTTT